These T cell receptor beta chains were read from a single sample in a study of blood T cells in healthy people across ages. TCRdb reprocessed the 5' RACE reads via MiXCR and lists one record per CDR3 protein. Of about a million distinct CDR3 sequences in the sample, 40% to 60% were seen once. The sequencing sample was made of blood. The receptors were sampled from a man in his thirties or forties in good health. CDR3s include the opening cysteine and the closing phenylalanine or tryptophan. A D gene is named only where the DNA matches it firmly. The size field is filled for only some rows; it gives once, few, many or a size class.

j_call clone_size d_call v_call cdr3_nt cdr3_aa
TRBJ2-5 NA NA TRBV7-6 TGTGCCAGCAGCTTAGGTCGACAGTCGCAAGAGACCCAGTACTTC CASSLGRQSQETQYF
TRBJ1-2 NA NA TRBV20-1 TGCAGTGGGGGTCAGTCTAACTATGGCTACACCTTC CSGGQSNYGYTF
TRBJ2-1 few TRBD2 TRBV29-1 TGCAGCGTTGAAGTCCTTCCCGGGAGGGATTCCTACAATGAGCAGTTCTTC CSVEVLPGRDSYNEQFF
TRBJ1-2 few NA TRBV10-3 TGTGCCATCACAGAGTCCTATGGCTACACCTTC CAITESYGYTF
TRBJ2-4 few TRBD2 TRBV6-1 TGTGCCAGCAGTATAGCGGGGGGCTCAATTTTAGCCAAAAACATTCAGTACTTC CASSIAGGSILAKNIQYF
TRBJ1-4 NA NA TRBV15 TGTGCCACCAGCAGGGCCCTACAGGCACCTAATGAAAAACTGTTTTTT CATSRALQAPNEKLFF
TRBJ1-2 NA TRBD1 TRBV11-1 TGTGCCAGCAGCTTAGAGGACAGGGGAGCAGGCTACACCTTC CASSLEDRGAGYTF
TRBJ2-7 NA NA TRBV5-1 TGCGCTAGCAGCCCACGGCCGCTATACGAGCAGTACTTC CASSPRPLYEQYF
TRBJ2-7 few TRBD1 TRBV20-1 TGCAGTGCAAAAACCGGGACAGCAAACTACGAGCAGTACTTC CSAKTGTANYEQYF
TRBJ2-3 few NA TRBV29-1 TGCAGCGAATCAGGGGGGGGTACGCAGTATTTT CSESGGGTQYF
TRBJ1-4 few NA TRBV14 TGTGCCAGCAGCCGGAGGACACCGGGACACTCTTCAACTAATGAAAAACTGTTTTTT CASSRRTPGHSSTNEKLFF
TRBJ2-5 once TRBD2 TRBV6-2/TRBV6-3 TGTGCCAGCAGTTACAACAGACTAGCTTCTGAGACCCAGTACTTC CASSYNRLASETQYF
TRBJ2-5 many NA TRBV7-2 TGTGCCAGCAGCTTAGGTATCGTGTCGGAGACCCAGTACTTC CASSLGIVSETQYF
TRBJ2-3 NA NA TRBV12-3/TRBV12-4 TGTGCCAGCAGTATGACTAGAGGGGGTACAGATACGCAGTATTTT CASSMTRGGTDTQYF
TRBJ2-2 NA NA TRBV5-1 TGCGCCAGCAGCTTGGTCAGCACCACCGGGGAGCTGTTTTTT CASSLVSTTGELFF
TRBJ1-5 NA NA TRBV20-1 TGCAGTGCTGGCCGGGACACATATAGCAATCAGCCCCAGCATTTT CSAGRDTYSNQPQHF
TRBJ2-3 NA NA TRBV29-1 TGCAGCCTCATTTTAGATACGCAGTATTTT CSLILDTQYF
TRBJ2-5 NA NA TRBV25-1 TGTGCCAGCAGTTTCCGGACGGGGGAGACCCAGTACTTC CASSFRTGETQYF
TRBJ2-7 NA NA TRBV4-1 TGCGCCAGCAGCCATGGAGGGACTGACTACGAGCAGTACTTC CASSHGGTDYEQYF
TRBJ1-1 NA TRBD1 TRBV6-5 TGTGCCAGCACCACAGGGGCACGGAACACTGAAGCTTTCTTT CASTTGARNTEAFF
TRBJ2-5 NA TRBD2 TRBV3-1 TGTGCCAGTCACGGACTAGCGGGGCACAGGGAGACCCAGTACTTC CASHGLAGHRETQYF
TRBJ1-1 NA NA TRBV6-5 TGTGCCAGCAGTCCCGGTGAGGGAGCTTTCTTT CASSPGEGAFF
TRBJ2-3 NA TRBD1 TRBV12-3/TRBV12-4 TGTGCCAGCAGTCACGGACAGGGCGCGCAGTATTTT CASSHGQGAQYF
TRBJ2-3 NA NA TRBV4-1 TGCGCCAGCAGCCAACTAGACTCGGGTGCAGATACGCAGTATTTT CASSQLDSGADTQYF
TRBJ2-1 few NA TRBV4-3 TGCGCCAGCAGCCAAGCAGAGTACAACTACAATGAGCAGTTCTTC CASSQAEYNYNEQFF
TRBJ2-7 NA TRBD1 TRBV2 TGTGCCAGGGATGCCGGGACAGGAAACTACGAGCAGTACTTC CARDAGTGNYEQYF